Listed below are T cell receptor beta chains from one sample, sequenced in a study of shared clonotypes between healthy human individuals. Produced via immunoSEQ multiplex PCR; TCRdb's table is partial and in-frame only. The table shows 2 million to 3 million clones, with more than 80% occurring only once. Source material: naive CD4+ T cells sorted from blood. These receptors originate from a man between 18 and 29 years old in good health. The CDR3 runs from the conserved cysteine through the conserved F or W. The order of the fields is V gene, J gene, CDR3 protein.

>TRBV5-6|TRBJ1-2
CASSSRAWVDYGYTF
>TRBV6-4|TRBJ1-2
CASGAGQADSNYGYTF
>TRBV10-1|TRBJ1-6
CASRVGAANSPLHF
>TRBV5-1|TRBJ2-7
CASSFQGPYEQYF
>TRBV30|TRBJ1-2
CAWSVFEGGYTF
>TRBV5-4|TRBJ1-1
CASSREGQGASEAFF
>TRBV6-5|TRBJ1-2
CASSSYRDGYTF
>TRBV5-6|TRBJ2-2
CASSFGSGGSGELFF
>TRBV6-5|TRBJ2-3
CASSQRGPDTQYF
>TRBV10-1|TRBJ2-2
CASSEGAGELFF
>TRBV4-1|TRBJ1-4
CASSQGGTNEKLFF
>TRBV5-6|TRBJ1-1
CASSQRVMQGATEAFF
>TRBV7-2|TRBJ1-5
CASSLGKGGQPQHF
>TRBV7-9|TRBJ2-7
CASSYRPGGVSEQYF
>TRBV18|TRBJ2-7
CASSPLDTFYEQYF
>TRBV4-3|TRBJ2-3
CASSQDWGTSGTYF
>TRBV6-5|TRBJ2-3
CASRVSGKSQDTQYF
>TRBV19|TRBJ2-7
CASRPVAGGYEQYF
>TRBV30|TRBJ1-1
CAWRISGTVNTEAFF
>TRBV2|TRBJ2-7
CASSGPGQGNEQYF
>TRBV6-6|TRBJ2-7
CASRVPPYEQYF
>TRBV2|TRBJ1-1
CASRVDRGGPEAFF